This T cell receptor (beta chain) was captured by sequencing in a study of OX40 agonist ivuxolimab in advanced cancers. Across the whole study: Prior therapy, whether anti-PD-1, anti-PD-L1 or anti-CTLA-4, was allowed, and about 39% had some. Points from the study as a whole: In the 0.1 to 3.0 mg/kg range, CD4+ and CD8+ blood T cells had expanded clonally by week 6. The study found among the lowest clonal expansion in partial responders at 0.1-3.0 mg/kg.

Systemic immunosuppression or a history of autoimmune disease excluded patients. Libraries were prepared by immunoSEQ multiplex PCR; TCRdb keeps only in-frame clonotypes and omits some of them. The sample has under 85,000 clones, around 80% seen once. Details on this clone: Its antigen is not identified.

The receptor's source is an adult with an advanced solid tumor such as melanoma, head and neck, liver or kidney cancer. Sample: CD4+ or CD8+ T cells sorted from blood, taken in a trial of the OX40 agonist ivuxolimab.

The CDR3 nucleotides are TGTGCCAGTAGTGGCAACGGGGGACTAGGGGCTGAAGCTTTCTTT. This codes for CASSGNGGLGAEAFF. The chain joins TRBV19 to TRBJ1-1, with D perhaps matching TRBD1 (5 bases). The germline V gene has CDR1 LNHDA and CDR2 SQIVND (reference sequence). Trimming took 5 bases from V and 6 from J, leaving 19 bases between them. The CDR3 length is 15 residues.